One sample yielded the 32 T cell receptor beta chains listed below, sequenced in a study of tumor and adjacent non-tumor tissue in lung cancer. The library came from three nested PCR rounds adapted from ARM-PCR protocols. A single record per CDR3 protein comes from TCRdb applying MiXCR to the multiplex PCR reads. This sample has 120,000 or so distinct CDR3 sequences, with about 66% found just once. The template was RNA from unsorted bulk tissue. Source material: lung tumor tissue. The receptors originated from a young man with non-small cell lung cancer.

With regard to this clonotype: The CDR3 ends on some other residue instead of the conserved phenylalanine or tryptophan, so this is likely a read error. No DNA is shown, since the ends of the CDR3 on it are uncertain; the CDR3 is the one TCRdb lists. The chain couples TRBV11-2 to TRBJ2-7; the tabulated D call, TRBD1, remains unverified against the DNA. The CDR3 totals 13 residues, both ends included. CDR1 SGHAT and CDR2 FQNNGV come from the germline V gene. The CDR3 loop is CASSLNRGHEHYI.

V is TRBV11-1 and J is TRBJ2-4; the D is unclear. The CDR3 is 16 amino acids. Germline lookup yields CDR1 SGHAT and CDR2 FQDESV (reference sequence). V gave up 10 bases and J gave up 4 bases, with 23 bases separating them. CDR3 coding DNA: TGTGCCAACACCCACTCAGGCAAGGCGACTAAAAACATTCAGTACTTC. The encoded protein is CANTHSGKATKNIQYF. The variable domain in full, completed from reference TRBV11-1 and TRBJ2-4, reads EAEVAQSPRYKITEKSQAVAFWCDPISGHATLYWYRQILGQGPELLVQFQDESVVDDSQLPKDRFSAERLKGVDSTLKIQPAELGDSAMYLCANTHSGKATKNIQYFGAGTRLSVL.

For this clonotype: A clone one base away is much larger, so this may be a read error. V is TRBV20-1 and J is TRBJ1-5; a possible D gene is TRBD1 (6 bases). The germline gives CDR1 DFQATT, CDR2 SNEGSKA (reference sequence). This CDR3 has 16 amino acids. The V end was cut by 3 bases, the J end by 2 bases, with 17 bases between. The CDR3 protein is CSARAGGHVGNQPQHF. The CDR3 nucleotides read TGCAGTGCTAGGGCTGGGGGACATGTCGGCAATCAGCCCCAGCATTTT.

Comment on this clonotype: A read error may explain this, as a much larger clone is one base away. The chain couples TRBV12-3 or TRBV12-4 to TRBJ2-1; 12 nucleotides agree with TRBD2. V was pared by 5 bases and J by 7 bases, with 6 bases of the junction left unmatched. This CDR3 spans 15 amino acids. CDR3 sequence: CASSHRTSGVNEQFF. CDR3 sequence (DNA): TGTGCCAGCAGTCACCGGACTAGCGGGGTAAATGAGCAGTTCTTC.

This clonotype was picked up one time. No conserved phenylalanine or tryptophan is present at the end of the CDR3, so a read error is the likely explanation. The V and J genes are TRBV11-2 and TRBJ2-5; perhaps D is TRBD1 or TRBD2 (6 bases each). V lost 5 bases to trimming and J lost 1 base, with 14 bases between them. The CDR3 length is 15 residues. The germline V gene has CDR1 SGHAT and CDR2 FQNNGV. CDR3 loop: CASSLVGGPQETQYL. The CDR3, as DNA: TGTGCCAGCAGCCTCGTAGGGGGGCCCCAAGAGACCCAGTACTTG.

Comment on this clonotype: A much more abundant neighbour one base away suggests this may be a read error. Since no conserved phenylalanine or tryptophan closes the CDR3, a read error is the likely cause. V usage is TRBV20-1 and J usage is TRBJ2-3; 7 nucleotides agree with TRBD1. This CDR3 region has 14 residues. CDR1 is DFQATT, CDR2 SNEGSKA, per germline (reference sequence). The V segment lost 6 bases and the J segment 2 bases; nucleotides outside the gene matches: 8. The CDR3, as DNA: TGCAGTGCAACGGGACAGACAAACACAGATACGCAGTATCTT. Its translation: CSATGQTNTDTQYL.

This clonotype was observed once. The rearrangement uses TRBV6-2 or TRBV6-3 and TRBJ2-2; D uncertain. Germline assignment: CDR1 MNHEY and CDR2 SVGEGT. Trimming took 6 bases from V and 7 from J, leaving 12 bases between them. This CDR3 comprises 13 residues. The DNA of the CDR3 is TGTGCCAGCAGAATCGATTCCCACGGGGAGCTGTTTTTT. Its protein product is CASRIDSHGELFF.

The chain uses TRBV12-3 or TRBV12-4 and TRBJ1-1, with 10 bases identical to TRBD1. There are 14 residues in the CDR3. Trimming took 7 bases from V and 7 from J; bases not matched to a gene: 9. CDR3 sequence: CASTRQGAGIEAFF. The CDR3 bases are TGTGCCAGCACCCGACAGGGGGCTGGCATTGAAGCTTTCTTT.

This clonotype was seen a single time. Relative to the germline gene, one junction end is altered; a read error may explain this. The V call is TRBV11-3, the J call TRBJ2-1; D is uncertain. Germline CDR1 is SGHNT and CDR2 is YENEEA. This CDR3 comprises 12 residues. The CDR3 sequence is CASSLVPDDQSF. For the CDR3, the DNA is TGTGCCAGCAGCTTAGTCCCCGACGATCAGTCCTTC.

A remark on this clonotype: A read error is possible here, since a much larger clone lies one base away. V is TRBV6-5 and J is TRBJ2-3; either TRBD1 or TRBD2 may fit D (5 bases each). The CDR3 covers 13 residues. Trimming removed 7 bases from V and 6 bases from J, with 14 bases in between. CDR1 MNHEY and CDR2 SVGAGI come from the germline V gene. The CDR3 sequence is CASIEGWSDTQYF. DNA for the CDR3: TGTGCCAGCATAGAGGGGTGGAGTGATACGCAGTATTTT.

This clonotype was found a few times. The chain couples TRBV20-1 to TRBJ2-7; 10 bases align to TRBD1. Unmatched junction bases numbered 3, after V lost 7 bases and J lost 3 bases. CDR1 and CDR2 (germline): DFQATT, SNEGSKA (reference sequence). The CDR3 loop spans 12 amino acids. The CDR3 region is CSVRTGGYEQYF. The CDR3 coding sequence is TGCAGTGTTAGGACAGGGGGCTACGAGCAGTACTTC.

The rearrangement joins TRBV12-3 or TRBV12-4 to TRBJ2-1; maybe TRBD2 (6 bases). The CDR3 runs to 16 residues. Trimming took 10 bases from V and 1 from J, leaving 20 bases between them. The CDR3 DNA follows: TGTGCCAACAGGCCCTCACTAGCTATGTCCTACAATGAGCAGTTCTTC. This gives the protein CANRPSLAMSYNEQFF.

On this clonotype itself: A much larger clone is a single base away; this may be a read error. V and J are TRBV6-1 and TRBJ1-2; D perhaps matches TRBD1 (6 bases). The ends were cut back, 0 bases at V and 0 bases at J, with 14 bases in the middle. CDR1 is MNHNS, CDR2 SASEGT, per germline. This CDR3 has 17 amino acids. In DNA, the CDR3 is TGTGCCAGCAGTGAAGCAACCGGGACACCAGCTAACTATGGCTACACCTTC. It yields the protein CASSEATGTPANYGYTF.

Comment on this clonotype: At one end the junction does not follow the germline gene, possibly because of a read error. J is TRBJ2-5 and V is TRBV20-1; 8 bases map to TRBD1. CDR1 is DFQATT and CDR2 is SNEGSKA in the germline V gene (reference sequence). This CDR3 is 13 amino acids long. The CDR3 loop is CSARIVGQETHYF. In DNA form, the CDR3 reads TGCAGTGCGAGGATAGTGGGACAGGAGACCCATTACTTC.

Turning to this clonotype: This may be a read error: a much more frequent sequence differs by one nucleotide. V is TRBV10-3 and J is TRBJ2-5; TRBD1 is a possible D gene (6 bases). Germline CDR1 reads ENHRY; CDR2 reads SYGVKD. This CDR3 spans 15 amino acids. The chain's CDR3 is CAIKSPGENGETHYF. The CDR3, as DNA: TGTGCCATCAAATCCCCAGGGGAAAACGGGGAGACCCATTACTTC.

With regard to this clonotype: A read error may produce the germline difference seen at one junction end. The chain is built from TRBV12-3 or TRBV12-4 and TRBJ2-1; the D gene is possibly TRBD2 (6 bases). The CDR3 totals 12 residues. The CDR3 sequence is CTRGKLAGEQFF. CDR3 sequence (DNA): TGTACCAGAGGAAAACTAGCCGGGGAGCAGTTCTTC.

A word on this clonotype: A much larger clone differs from this one at a single base, so this may be a read error. This sequence joins TRBV12-3 or TRBV12-4 and TRBJ1-2; D is perhaps TRBD1 (6 bases). Trimming removed 7 bases from V and 2 bases from J, with 17 bases in between. There are 15 residues in the CDR3. The CDR3 DNA is TGTGCCAGCAAGAGGGGGGGCAGCGCAAACTATGGCTACACCTTC. Translated: CASKRGGSANYGYTF.

Many counts were recorded for this clonotype. The rearrangement joins TRBV6-5 to TRBJ2-1; D unresolved. V shed 6 bases and J shed 4 bases, with 4 bases lying between them. The CDR3 covers 11 residues. CDR1 and CDR2 (germline): MNHEY, SVGAGI. In DNA form, the CDR3 reads TGTGCCAGCAGATTTTACAATGAGCAGTTCTTC. This translates into CASRFYNEQFF.

In this sample, this clonotype turned up many times. V usage is TRBV6-1 and J usage is TRBJ2-3; TRBD2 matches at 9 bases. The CDR3 sequence is 14 residues long. The germline gives CDR1 MNHNS, CDR2 SASEGT. V was clipped by 8 bases and J by 3 bases; unmatched bases: 6. For the CDR3, the DNA is TGTGCCAGCCGCTTTAGCGGGAGAACAGATACGCAGTATTTT. As protein: CASRFSGRTDTQYF.

This clonotype was recorded at least ten times. The V call is TRBV4-3, the J call TRBJ2-7; D remains ambiguous. This CDR3 comprises 15 residues. CDR1 is LGHNA, CDR2 YSLEER, per germline. Deletions cut 1 base from V and 3 bases from J, with 13 bases between. CDR3 DNA: TGCGCCAGCAGCCAAGGTTCGTCTCGAAACTACGAGCAGTACTTC. As protein: CASSQGSSRNYEQYF.

This clonotype occurred many times. The V and J genes are TRBV6-5 and TRBJ1-4; TRBD1 aligns across 9 bases. The germline V gene encodes CDR1 MNHEY and CDR2 SVGAGI. The V segment lost 1 base and the J segment 4 bases; nucleotides outside the gene matches: 7. The CDR3 has 17 residues. The CDR3, as DNA: TGTGCCAGCAGTTACTTCCGGGACAGGGCCAATAATGAAAAACTGTTTTTT. Its translation is CASSYFRDRANNEKLFF.

V is TRBV4-1 and J is TRBJ2-2; 8 nucleotides agree with TRBD2. CDR3 length equals 15 residues. The V and J ends lost 2 bases and 2 bases, in that order; junction bases with no gene match: 1. Per the germline V gene, CDR1 is MGHRA and CDR2 is YSYEKL. Here the CDR3 reads CASSQSGSNTGELFF. In DNA form, the CDR3 reads TGCGCCAGCAGCCAAAGCGGGAGCAACACCGGGGAGCTGTTTTTT.

This clonotype has only a few counts. CDR3 in amino acids: CASSLDPNYGYTF. The CDR3, as DNA: TGTGCCAGCAGCTTAGATCCTAACTATGGCTACACCTTC. This chain links TRBV7-3 with TRBJ1-2; D is ambiguous. The V end was cut by 2 bases, the J end by 0 bases, with 4 bases between. Germline V gene sequence: CDR1 SGHTA, CDR2 FQGTGA. The CDR3 is made up of 13 amino acids.

On this clonotype itself: It may be a read error: a sequence one base away is much more abundant. The CDR3 region is CPISDRNSYEQYF. Written as DNA, the CDR3 is TGTCCCATCAGTGATCGGAATTCCTACGAGCAGTACTTC. The chain joins TRBV10-3 to TRBJ2-7; no clear D gene. The CDR3 length is 13 residues. In germline, CDR1 is ENHRY, CDR2 SYGVKD.

As regards this clonotype: One end of the junction fails to match germline, which may point to a read error. The chain couples TRBV5-4 to TRBJ1-1; the match to TRBD1 covers 8 bases. This CDR3 spans 15 amino acids. Germline lookup yields CDR1 SGHNT and CDR2 YYREEE (reference sequence). CDR3 coding DNA: TGTGCCAGCAGCTTAGTGGGACAGGTCAACATTGAAGCTTTCTTT. As protein: CASSLVGQVNIEAFF.

Comments on this clonotype: Its ends do not fully match the called genes, so a read error is possible. The chain links TRBV5-5 to TRBJ2-3; the match to TRBD1 covers 9 bases. This CDR3 has 16 residues. CDR1 is SGHKS, CDR2 YYEKEE, per germline (reference sequence). In nucleotides, the CDR3 is TGTCCCAGCAGCTTGGCACAGGGGGCCGCCACAGATACGCAGTATTTT. Amino acid sequence: CPSSLAQGAATDTQYF.

This chain uses TRBV4-1 with TRBJ2-1; 10 positions agree with TRBD2. Per germline, CDR1 MGHRA and CDR2 YSYEKL. This CDR3 has 16 amino acids. V lost 1 base to trimming and J lost 8 bases; unmatched junction nucleotides: 8. The CDR3: CASSQGELAGAHEQFF. Written as DNA, the CDR3 is TGCGCCAGCAGCCAAGGTGAGCTAGCGGGGGCACATGAGCAGTTCTTC.

At least ten counts were recorded for this clonotype. The rearrangement links TRBV20-1 to TRBJ1-2; no clear D. Deletions cut 3 bases from V and 8 bases from J, with 16 bases between. CDR1 and CDR2 (germline): DFQATT, SNEGSKA (reference sequence). The CDR3 is made up of 13 amino acids. CDR3 sequence: CSARGIAGYGYTF. The CDR3 coding sequence is TGCAGTGCTAGGGGGATCGCGGGGTACGGCTACACCTTC.

A remark on this clonotype: Germline and junction disagree at one end, which may indicate a read error. The rearrangement uses TRBV20-1 and TRBJ1-5; no firm D call. This CDR3 contains 16 residues. Germline values: CDR1 DFQATT, CDR2 SNEGSKA (reference sequence). The CDR3 sequence is CSARDGGRVGYQPQHF. The CDR3, as DNA: TGCAGTGCTAGAGATGGAGGGAGAGTTGGGTATCAGCCCCAACATTTT.

This clonotype was recorded many times. The chain joins TRBV11-2 to TRBJ2-7; 11 bases are shared with TRBD2. V lost 0 bases and J lost 2; bases outside the gene matches: 0. This CDR3 spans 15 amino acids. The germline CDR1 and CDR2 sequences are SGHAT and FQNNGV. The CDR3 nucleotides are TGTGCCAGCAGCTTAGAACTAGCGGGGGCCTACGAGCAGTACTTC. It specifies CASSLELAGAYEQYF. Based on the CDR3 plus reference TRBV11-2 and TRBJ2-7, the full variable domain is EAGVAQSPRYKIIEKRQSVAFWCNPISGHATLYWYQQILGQGPKLLIQFQNNGVVDDSQLPKDRFSAERLKGVDSTLKIQPAKLEDSAVYLCASSLELAGAYEQYFGPGTRLTVT.

A note on this clonotype: Since a much larger clone is just one base distant, this may be a read error. The chain uses TRBV24-1 and TRBJ2-1; the D gene is possibly TRBD1 (6 bases). CDR1 is KGHDR, CDR2 SFDVKD, per germline. The CDR3 is made up of 12 amino acids. As DNA, the CDR3 is TGTGTCACCAGCCGGACAGCCAATGAGCAGTTCTTC. Amino acid sequence: CVTSRTANEQFF.

Details on this clonotype: With a much larger clone just one base away, this may be a read error. This rearrangement joins TRBV7-8 to TRBJ2-3; D may correspond to TRBD1 or TRBD2 (6 bases each). This CDR3 comprises 21 residues. Trimming cost V 0 bases and J 4 bases, with 29 bases left between them. Per the germline V gene, CDR1 is SGHVS and CDR2 is FQNEAQ. The CDR3 protein is CASSLALSNRGHPLGADTQYF. DNA of the CDR3: TGTGCCAGCAGCTTAGCTCTGTCTAATCGGGGGCACCCACTGGGGGCAGATACGCAGTATTTT.